This entry lists 8 T cell receptor beta chains sequenced from one sample in a study of T cell repertoires in cytomegalovirus infection. TCRdb reprocessed the reads via MiXCR and lists one record per CDR3 protein. The sample includes about 220,000 distinct CDR3 sequences, about 39% of them seen just once. Their antigens remain unidentified. The material was CD8+ T cells from cultured PBMCs, obtained from culture after CMV antigen stimulation. The source is a human donor in good health (CMV status not recorded). Some clones in this sample may be carry-over from other donors' samples.

The chain has TRBV4-1 and TRBJ2-2; D gene uncertain. This CDR3 has 14 amino acids. V dropped 6 bases and J dropped 6 bases, with 14 bases sitting between them. The germline V gene encodes CDR1 MGHRA and CDR2 YSYEKL. The CDR3 DNA reads TGCGCCAGCAGTACGGCTCTACAACCCGGGGAGCTGTTTTTT. It yields the protein CASSTALQPGELFF.

There are a few counts of this clonotype. V and J are TRBV7-8 and TRBJ2-2, with 10 bases aligning to TRBD1. Germline CDR1 is SGHVS and CDR2 is FQNEAQ. CDR3 size: 15 residues. V lost 0 bases to trimming and J lost 6 bases; unmatched junction nucleotides: 1. The CDR3 bases are TGTGCCAGCAGCTTAGCCGACAGGGGGCCCGGGGAGCTGTTTTTT. It encodes CASSLADRGPGELFF.

The chain has TRBV6-1 and TRBJ2-7, with D hard to call. In germline, CDR1 is MNHNS, CDR2 SASEGT. The CDR3 covers 11 residues. V lost 3 bases to trimming and J lost 3 bases, with 3 bases between them. The CDR3 loop is CASSDNYEQYF. In DNA form, the CDR3 reads TGTGCCAGCAGTGACAACTACGAGCAGTACTTC.

The V call is TRBV12-3 or TRBV12-4, the J call TRBJ1-1; D is perhaps TRBD1 (6 bases). The V and J ends lost 5 bases and 0 bases respectively, with 13 bases between them. This CDR3 is built from 15 residues. CDR3 nucleotide sequence: TGTGCCAGCAGTCCCCGGGACACCATGAACACTGAAGCTTTCTTT. It yields the protein CASSPRDTMNTEAFF.

The rearrangement joins TRBV12-3 or TRBV12-4 to TRBJ1-1; the D is unclear. The CDR3 extends over 13 amino acids. Trimming removed 2 bases at V and 5 bases at J, with 9 bases between. CDR3 bases: TGTGCCAGCAGTTTACAGCCGAGAACTGAAGCTTTCTTT. Its protein product is CASSLQPRTEAFF.

The genes are TRBV30 and TRBJ2-1; unclear D gene. This CDR3 region has 12 residues. Looked up from germline, CDR1 is GTSNPN and CDR2 is SVGIG (reference sequence). Trimming shortened V by 0 bases and J by 3 bases, and 3 bases separated the two germline ends. The CDR3 is CAWSVSYNEQFF. The CDR3 DNA reads as TGTGCCTGGAGTGTAAGCTACAATGAGCAGTTCTTC.

The J gene is TRBJ2-3, the V gene TRBV4-1; 10 nucleotides match TRBD2. This CDR3 is built from 15 residues. With 4 bases clipped from V and 5 bases from J, the junction kept 6 bases outside the gene matches. In germline, CDR1 is MGHRA, CDR2 YSYEKL. The CDR3 sequence is CASSPERGGEDTQYF. CDR3 nucleotide sequence: TGCGCCAGCAGCCCCGAGCGGGGGGGCGAAGATACGCAGTATTTT.

J is TRBJ1-6 and V is TRBV7-3; 7 positions match TRBD1. This CDR3 has 16 amino acids. V lost 8 bases, J lost 3 bases, and 10 bases stayed unmatched. Germline CDR1 is SGHTA and CDR2 is FQGTGA. The CDR3 here is CASSLGDSRYNSPLHF. The CDR3 DNA sequence: TGTGCCAGCTCCTTGGGGGACAGCCGCTATAATTCACCCCTCCACTTT.